The 27 T cell receptor beta chains below all came from one sample that was sequenced in a study of control samples from healthy donors and cancer patients. Clones were sequenced by immunoSEQ multiplex PCR, and TCRdb holds only the in-frame ones, with some missing. This sample carries about 250,000 clones, around 79% of them seen once, and the ten largest clones take 13%. Material for sequencing was PBMCs. These receptors originate from a woman aged 60 to 75 with lung cancer.

CDR3 DNA sequence: TGTGCCAGTAGTATAGCCCCGGCCGCCACTGAAGCTTTCTTT. It yields the protein CASSIAPAATEAFF. The genes are TRBV19 and TRBJ1-1; the D is unclear. From germline, CDR1 is LNHDA and CDR2 SQIVND (reference sequence). Trimming cost V 1 base and J 4 bases, with 10 bases left between them. This CDR3 spans 14 amino acids.

The V gene is TRBV10-3, the J gene TRBJ2-5; 8 bases are shared with TRBD2. From germline, CDR1 is ENHRY and CDR2 SYGVKD. The ends lost 3 bases at V and 2 bases at J; junction bases unmatched: 5. The CDR3 covers 15 residues. The CDR3 spells CAISDRGGRQETQYF. The CDR3 coding sequence is TGTGCCATCAGTGACCGGGGGGGCAGGCAAGAGACCCAGTACTTC.

CDR3 region: CASSLSTGRANYGYTF. Here the CDR3 DNA reads TGTGCCAGCTCACTTTCGACAGGGAGGGCTAACTATGGCTACACCTTC. The gene calls are TRBV18 and TRBJ1-2; 7 positions agree with TRBD1. Germline CDR1 reads KGHSH; CDR2 reads LQKENI. V shed 4 bases, J shed 0 bases, and the junction held 8 bases outside the gene matches. This CDR3 has 16 residues.

The chain employs TRBV10-2 and TRBJ2-3, with 7 bases lining up with TRBD2. This CDR3 has 12 amino acids. The V and J ends lost 7 bases and 7 bases, in that order; junction bases with no gene match: 5. Germline V gives CDR1 WSHSY, CDR2 SAAADI. In nucleotides, the CDR3 is TGCGCCAGCAAGAACGGGGGGAATACGCAGTATTTT. This translates into CASKNGGNTQYF.

This chain links TRBV7-9 with TRBJ1-3; TRBD1 might be the D (5 bases). V lost 7 bases and J lost 1, with 14 bases in between. There are 15 residues in the CDR3. Germline-derived CDR1 and CDR2 are SEHNR and FQNEAQ (reference sequence). The CDR3 coding sequence is TGTGCCAGCACCGACTGGAAGGGGTCTGGAAACACCATATATTTT. Protein: CASTDWKGSGNTIYF.

This chain uses TRBV11-3 with TRBJ2-3, with TRBD1 as a possible D gene (5 bases). Germline loops: CDR1 SGHNT, CDR2 YENEEA. The V end lost 3 bases, the J end lost 2 bases, and 9 bases lay between the germline ends. This CDR3 has 14 amino acids. The CDR3 reads CASSLQGPTDTQYF. The CDR3 DNA follows: TGTGCCAGCAGCTTGCAGGGCCCCACAGATACGCAGTATTTT.

The chain links TRBV2 to TRBJ1-6; D call uncertain. CDR3 length equals 15 residues. In germline, CDR1 is SNHLY, CDR2 FYNNEI. V lost 4 bases, J lost 0 bases, and 7 bases lay in between. The CDR3 DNA sequence: TGTGCCAGCAGTGTACAGAGCTCCTATAATTCACCCCTCCACTTT. The encoded protein is CASSVQSSYNSPLHF.

The genes are TRBV2 and TRBJ2-5, with TRBD1 matching 7 bases. The germline gives CDR1 SNHLY, CDR2 FYNNEI. The V gene end was trimmed by 6 bases and the J gene end by 3 bases; junction bases not matched to a gene: 7. CDR3 length equals 14 residues. CDR3 region: CASSMDRSEETQYF. The CDR3 DNA sequence: TGTGCCAGCAGCATGGACAGGTCGGAAGAGACCCAGTACTTC.

This chain joins TRBV11-2 and TRBJ2-7, with 8 positions matching TRBD1. V dropped 3 bases and J dropped 2; count of bases not matched to a gene: 6. This CDR3 comprises 15 residues. Germline CDR1 and CDR2: SGHAT and FQNNGV. The CDR3 nucleotides read TGTGCCAGCAGCTTCGGACAGGGCTTAACCTACGAGCAGTACTTC. This codes for CASSFGQGLTYEQYF. The full variable domain, completed using reference TRBV11-2 and TRBJ2-7, is EAGVAQSPRYKIIEKRQSVAFWCNPISGHATLYWYQQILGQGPKLLIQFQNNGVVDDSQLPKDRFSAERLKGVDSTLKIQPAKLEDSAVYLCASSFGQGLTYEQYFGPGTRLTVT.

This chain connects TRBV27 to TRBJ1-2; no clear D gene. Germline assignment: CDR1 MNHEY and CDR2 SMNVEV (reference sequence). V was trimmed by 0 bases and J by 3 bases, leaving 5 bases between them. CDR3 length: 13 residues. As DNA, the CDR3 is TGTGCCAGCAGTTTATCCCCCTACTATGGCTACACCTTC. Amino acids: CASSLSPYYGYTF.

The chain is built from TRBV5-6 and TRBJ2-1; 7 bases map to TRBD2. CDR3 length: 12 residues. Per germline, CDR1 SGHDT and CDR2 YYEEEE. V gave up 2 bases and J gave up 10 bases; unmatched junction bases: 3. For the CDR3, the DNA is TGTGCCAGCAGCTTTATAGCGGGCGAGCAGTTCTTC. It specifies CASSFIAGEQFF.

This rearrangement joins TRBV7-8 to TRBJ2-3; D is ambiguous. This CDR3 region has 16 residues. V shed 5 bases and J shed 0 bases, with 15 bases lying between them. The germline V gene has CDR1 SGHVS and CDR2 FQNEAQ. CDR3 DNA: TGTGCCAGCAGCCCAGCCCGGACCAGAAGCACAGATACGCAGTATTTT. Its protein product is CASSPARTRSTDTQYF.

The CDR3 reads CASSTADGSYEQYF. The CDR3, as DNA: TGTGCCAGTAGTACCGCGGACGGGTCCTACGAGCAGTACTTC. The chain couples TRBV19 to TRBJ2-7; D gene uncertain. In germline, CDR1 is LNHDA, CDR2 SQIVND (reference sequence). Trimming took off 4 bases at V and 1 base at J, with 11 bases between the two ends. This CDR3 has 14 residues.

This clone was observed once. The chain uses TRBV7-3 and TRBJ2-6; D tentatively fits TRBD1 or TRBD2 (6 bases each). The CDR3 spans 17 residues. With 0 bases removed from V and 0 bases from J, the gap between germline ends came to 9 bases. The germline V gene has CDR1 SGHTA and CDR2 FQGTGA. In DNA form, the CDR3 reads TGTGCCAGCAGCTTAACAGGGGGGTCCTCTGGGGCCAACGTCCTGACTTTC. This sequence encodes CASSLTGGSSGANVLTF.

The J gene is TRBJ2-7, the V gene TRBV6-1; D gene uncertain. Between the trimmed V and J ends, which lost 3 bases and 0 bases, there was a span of 6 bases. This CDR3 comprises 13 residues. The germline CDR1 and CDR2 sequences are MNHNS and SASEGT. This CDR3 reads CASSDRASYEQYF. CDR3 DNA: TGTGCCAGCAGTGACAGAGCCTCCTACGAGCAGTACTTC.

The J gene is TRBJ1-1, the V gene TRBV12-3 or TRBV12-4; D gene uncertain. The CDR3 extends over 11 amino acids. V was shortened by 6 bases and J by 6 bases, with 8 bases between the two germline ends. CDR3 in amino acids: CASSSVAEAFF. CDR3 in DNA: TGTGCCAGCAGCTCCGTAGCTGAAGCTTTCTTT.

This clone was seen a handful of times. The chain joins TRBV29-1 to TRBJ2-2; D call uncertain. The CDR3 loop spans 11 amino acids. Germline lookup yields CDR1 SQVTM and CDR2 ANQGSEA. V was trimmed by 4 bases and J by 8 bases, leaving 8 bases between them. As DNA, the CDR3 is TGCAGCGTTGCCCCCGGTGGGGAGCTGTTTTTT. Residues: CSVAPGGELFF.

The chain joins TRBV24-1 to TRBJ2-3; 7 bases fit TRBD1. Germline V gene lookup returns CDR1 KGHDR and CDR2 SFDVKD. This CDR3 has 15 amino acids. Trimming at V came to 2 bases and at J to 4 bases, leaving 5 bases not matched to a gene. CDR3 sequence reads: CATSDWGQNPDTQYF. The DNA for the CDR3 is TGTGCCACCAGTGATTGGGGACAGAACCCAGATACGCAGTATTTT.

Worth noting for this clone: A much larger clone lies a single base off, so this may be a read error. The rearrangement links TRBV11-2 to TRBJ1-5; TRBD1 matches at 9 bases. Germline V gene lookup returns CDR1 SGHAT and CDR2 FQNNGV. J lost 5 bases, V lost 5 bases, and 1 base had no gene match. The CDR3 contains 13 residues. The CDR3 reads CASSRDRDQPQHF. CDR3 bases: TGTGCCAGCAGCAGGGACAGGGATCAGCCCCAGCATTTT.

The count of this clone is one. V gene TRBV6-1 combines with J gene TRBJ1-1, with D unresolved. The CDR3 has 14 amino acids. Germline values: CDR1 MNHNS, CDR2 SASEGT. Trimming removed 3 bases from V and 3 bases from J, with 11 bases in between. The chain's CDR3 is CASSEALWDTEAFF. For the CDR3, the DNA is TGTGCCAGCAGTGAGGCTCTCTGGGACACTGAAGCTTTCTTT.

The chain is built from TRBV5-1 and TRBJ2-5, with 9 bases aligning to TRBD2. The CDR3 spans 14 residues. J was trimmed by 5 bases and V by 2 bases; bases with no gene match: 4. Germline V gives CDR1 SGHRS, CDR2 YFSETQ. As DNA, the CDR3 is TGCGCCAGCAGCTTTAGCGGGGGCGGGGAGACCCAGTACTTC. It yields the protein CASSFSGGGETQYF.

The rearrangement joins TRBV5-4 to TRBJ2-1, with TRBD1 matching 12 bases. Germline CDR1 reads SGHNT; CDR2 reads YYREEE (reference sequence). Trimming took 4 bases from V and 9 from J; bases not matched to a gene: 8. The CDR3 covers 15 residues. The DNA of the CDR3 is TGTGCCAGCAGCCCCGGGACAGGGGGCATGGGTGAGCAGTTCTTC. This translates into CASSPGTGGMGEQFF. The full variable domain, in which reference TRBV5-4 and TRBJ2-1 provide the parts outside the CDR3, is ETGVTQSPTHLIKTRGQQVTLRCSSQSGHNTVSWYQQALGQGPQFIFQYYREEENGRGNFPPRFSGLQFPNYSSELNVNALELDDSALYLCASSPGTGGMGEQFFGPGTRLTVL.

This clone was recorded once. The chain couples TRBV18 to TRBJ2-3, with a tentative D call TRBD2 (5 bases). The V end lost 2 bases, the J end lost 0 bases, and 9 bases lay between the germline ends. This CDR3 has 15 amino acids. Germline CDR1 KGHSH, CDR2 LQKENI. The CDR3 DNA reads TGTGCCAGCTCACCAGCCGGGGTGAGCACAGATACGCAGTATTTT. This gives the protein CASSPAGVSTDTQYF.

The J gene is TRBJ2-7, the V gene TRBV5-6; TRBD1 matches at 9 bases. Per germline, CDR1 SGHDT and CDR2 YYEEEE. This CDR3 spans 14 amino acids. V gave up 4 bases and J gave up 5 bases; unmatched junction bases: 7. CDR3 coding DNA: TGTGCCAGCAGCCAGGTGGACAGGGGAGACGAGCAGTACTTC. Translated: CASSQVDRGDEQYF.

The chain joins TRBV30 to TRBJ1-2; TRBD1 is a possible D gene (6 bases). This CDR3 contains 13 residues. The germline V and J ends were trimmed by 3 bases and 5 bases, with 13 bases remaining between them. Germline assignment: CDR1 GTSNPN and CDR2 SVGIG (reference sequence). The CDR3 nucleotides are TGTGCCTGGAGGGGGACCCAGGGGTATGGCTACACCTTC. It translates to CAWRGTQGYGYTF.

This clone was recorded only once. J is TRBJ2-7 and V is TRBV3-1 (or the pseudogene TRBV3-2); D might be TRBD1 (6 bases). The germline gives CDR1 LGHDT, CDR2 YNNKEL (reference sequence). The CDR3 spans 13 residues. The V end lost 4 bases, the J end lost 6 bases, and 13 bases lay between the germline ends. The CDR3 DNA reads as TGTGCCAGCAGCCCCACCGCAGGGGCCGAGCAGTACTTC. Residues: CASSPTAGAEQYF.

This chain joins TRBV6-5 and TRBJ1-3; 7 bases are a match to TRBD1. Germline assignment: CDR1 MNHEY and CDR2 SVGAGI. V lost 5 bases and J lost 0; bases outside the gene matches: 4. The CDR3 length is 15 residues. CDR3: CASSRQGNSGNTIYF. The CDR3 region has the DNA TGTGCCAGCAGTAGACAGGGCAACTCTGGAAACACCATATATTTT.